The 10 T cell receptor beta chains given below trace back to one sample, sequenced in a study of T cell responses to AZD1222 COVID-19 vaccine. TCRdb's table, derived via immunoSEQ multiplex PCR, lists solely in-frame clones and lacks some. The table has fewer than 70,000 clones, roughly 89% seen once. This sample comprised peripheral blood, obtained on day 0 of AZD1222 vaccination. These receptors all stem from an adult in good health.

The chain uses TRBV11-2 and TRBJ2-3; possible D gene TRBD2, 5 bases. Germline V gives CDR1 SGHAT, CDR2 FQNNGV. V lost 3 bases and J lost 4, with 14 bases in between. CDR3 length equals 15 residues. The CDR3 nucleotides are TGTGCCAGCAGCTTCCTAGTCGAGGGCGCAGATACGCAGTATTTT. This gives the protein CASSFLVEGADTQYF. Full variable domain (missing parts from reference TRBV11-2 and TRBJ2-3): EAGVAQSPRYKIIEKRQSVAFWCNPISGHATLYWYQQILGQGPKLLIQFQNNGVVDDSQLPKDRFSAERLKGVDSTLKIQPAKLEDSAVYLCASSFLVEGADTQYFGPGTRLTVL.

The chain links TRBV6-5 to TRBJ1-5; 10 bases match TRBD1. Germline-derived CDR1 and CDR2 are MNHEY and SVGAGI. The CDR3 spans 13 residues. V shed 8 bases and J 7 bases; nucleotides not matched to a gene: 5. The chain's CDR3 is CASSGQGGQPQHF. The CDR3 region has the DNA TGTGCCAGCTCTGGACAGGGGGGGCAGCCCCAGCATTTT.

V is TRBV6-5 and J is TRBJ2-7; D is ambiguous. Trimming left V 7 bases short and J 2 bases short, with 9 bases between. This CDR3 is 12 amino acids long. Germline lookup yields CDR1 MNHEY and CDR2 SVGAGI. CDR3 DNA sequence: TGTGCCAGCATAGAATCCACCTACGAGCAGTACTTC. Its translation is CASIESTYEQYF.

The table lists this clone with a count of one. The chain links TRBV29-1 to TRBJ2-1; the match to TRBD2 covers 13 bases. The CDR3 sequence is 14 residues long. Per the germline V gene, CDR1 is SQVTM and CDR2 is ANQGSEA. CDR3 sequence (DNA): TGCAGTATGAACGGACTAGCGGGGGACAATGAGCAGTTCTTC. Translation: CSMNGLAGDNEQFF.

The V gene is TRBV2, the J gene TRBJ1-4; D gene ambiguous. Germline CDR1 and CDR2: SNHLY and FYNNEI. Trimming took 7 bases from V and 0 from J, leaving 12 bases between them. This CDR3 is built from 15 residues. The CDR3 reads CASTSLGTTNEKLFF. The CDR3 nucleotides read TGTGCCAGCACTTCCCTGGGGACAACTAATGAAAAACTGTTTTTT.

J is TRBJ1-5 and V is TRBV6-5, with unresolved D. The CDR3 is 15 amino acids. The germline V gene encodes CDR1 MNHEY and CDR2 SVGAGI. V dropped 6 bases and J dropped 0 bases, with 12 bases sitting between them. CDR3 sequence (DNA): TGTGCCAGCAGGCTAAGGGCCGATAGCAATCAGCCCCAGCATTTT. Its protein is CASRLRADSNQPQHF.

The chain is built from TRBV12-5 and TRBJ1-5; 7 bases align to TRBD1. The CDR3 consists of 13 residues. V gave up 2 bases and J gave up 7 bases; unmatched junction bases: 2. The germline gives CDR1 LGHNT, CDR2 FRNRAP. The CDR3 coding sequence is TGTGCTAGTGGTTTGACAGGGGTGCAGCCCCAGCATTTT. Amino acids: CASGLTGVQPQHF.

This rearrangement joins TRBV30 to TRBJ2-6; either TRBD1 or TRBD2 may supply D (5 bases each). CDR3 length equals 13 residues. V lost 8 bases and J lost 0, with 8 bases in between. Germline V lookup: CDR1 GTSNPN, CDR2 SVGIG (reference sequence). CDR3 in amino acids: CALGVSGANVLTF. CDR3 DNA: TGTGCCCTGGGGGTCTCTGGGGCCAACGTCCTGACTTTC.

The chain joins TRBV3-1 (or the pseudogene TRBV3-2) to TRBJ2-7; tentatively, D is TRBD1 or TRBD2 (5 bases each). Trimming pared 6 bases from V and 7 bases from J, leaving 22 bases between. This CDR3 comprises 15 residues. The germline V gene has CDR1 LGHDT and CDR2 YNNKEL (reference sequence). Here the CDR3 reads CASRPGTGTPWEQYF. CDR3 nucleotide sequence: TGTGCCAGCAGACCCGGGACGGGCACCCCCTGGGAGCAGTACTTC.

This rearrangement joins TRBV5-8 to TRBJ1-1; D unclear. The CDR3 is 14 amino acids. Per the germline V gene, CDR1 is SGHTS and CDR2 is YDEGEE. V was shortened by 1 base and J by 1 base, with 8 bases between the two germline ends. CDR3 amino acids: CASSLWSRNTEAFF. The CDR3 DNA reads as TGTGCCAGCAGCTTGTGGTCTCGGAACACTGAAGCTTTCTTT.